A selection of T cell receptor beta chains follows, all from one sample in a study of cytomegalovirus exposure and HLA in healthy donors. Only in-frame clones appear in the TCRdb table, and some are missing; sequencing was by immunoSEQ multiplex PCR. The repertoire consists of about 160,000 clones, with roughly 80% occurring once and the leading ten covering roughly 5%. The sequenced sample was PBMCs. The receptors were gathered from a man aged 25-45 years in good health and CMV-seronegative. Each CDR3 is given with its conserved first and last residue.

TRBJ2-5 | TRBV9 | CASSGGGTQYF
TRBJ1-4 | TRBV7-2 | CASSHKDRVNEKLFF
TRBJ2-5 | TRBV28 | CASSSPERGPPWETQYF
TRBJ2-2 | TRBV7-3 | CASSQLTGNTGELFF
TRBJ1-2 | TRBV7-9 | CASSPGGYGYTF
TRBJ2-7 | TRBV9 | CASSIRDRRYEQYF
TRBJ1-1 | TRBV7-6 | CASSLATDRGAFF
TRBJ2-7 | TRBV9 | CASSVEGGKTYEQYF
TRBJ2-7 | TRBV9 | CASSVALTYEQYF
TRBJ1-5 | TRBV18 | CASSLGQEGAYQPQHF